This is a list of T cell receptor beta chains from one sample in a study of blood T cell repertoires in COVID-19. The table came from immunoSEQ multiplex PCR; TCRdb's copy has only in-frame clones and leaves some out. The sample lists 360,000 or so clones, 80% to 85% occurring once. Sequencing was performed on PBMCs or T cells enriched from blood (not recorded which). These receptors were obtained from a woman aged 50 to 65 who had recovered from COVID-19. Both conserved end residues are part of each CDR3. Fields, in order: J gene, V gene, CDR3 protein.

>TRBJ1-2|TRBV7-9
CASSSPTGGIGGYTF
>TRBJ2-7|TRBV7-9
CASSLSQGYEQYF
>TRBJ2-3|TRBV19
CASSTNGGTDTQYF
>TRBJ1-6|TRBV4-3
CASSQDQGQTNSPLHF
>TRBJ2-7|TRBV3-1/TRBV3-2
CASSQRGKSYEQYF
>TRBJ1-4|TRBV6-5
CASSYLSGTNEKLFF
>TRBJ2-5|TRBV11-2
CASSQTWQETQYF
>TRBJ2-7|TRBV5-1
CASSPGQGPYEQYF
>TRBJ2-2|TRBV24-1
CATSDRSGGQGFGGELFF
>TRBJ1-1|TRBV29-1
CSVGNWNTEAFF
>TRBJ1-4|TRBV27
CASSFAGEKLFF
>TRBJ1-6|TRBV30
CAWSVLGDALHF
>TRBJ1-6|TRBV19
CASSKDRGASPLHF
>TRBJ1-1|TRBV6-5
CASKSTAQAFF
>TRBJ2-7|TRBV2
CASSGSGVYEQYF
>TRBJ1-1|TRBV6-2/TRBV6-3
CASSYSRTGGLGTEAFF
>TRBJ2-7|TRBV27
CASSPSLTYEQYF
>TRBJ2-1|TRBV5-6
CASSWGTGRLENEQFF
>TRBJ2-1|TRBV15
CATSRERVGQGRLTEQFF
>TRBJ1-2|TRBV30
CAWSPEGVGGYTF
>TRBJ2-7|TRBV19
CASSKGLISYEQYF
>TRBJ1-4|TRBV18
CASSRGANEKLFF
>TRBJ2-1|TRBV28
CASTYRLVDRVEQFF
>TRBJ1-1|TRBV7-8
CASSLGGLVGGPEAFF